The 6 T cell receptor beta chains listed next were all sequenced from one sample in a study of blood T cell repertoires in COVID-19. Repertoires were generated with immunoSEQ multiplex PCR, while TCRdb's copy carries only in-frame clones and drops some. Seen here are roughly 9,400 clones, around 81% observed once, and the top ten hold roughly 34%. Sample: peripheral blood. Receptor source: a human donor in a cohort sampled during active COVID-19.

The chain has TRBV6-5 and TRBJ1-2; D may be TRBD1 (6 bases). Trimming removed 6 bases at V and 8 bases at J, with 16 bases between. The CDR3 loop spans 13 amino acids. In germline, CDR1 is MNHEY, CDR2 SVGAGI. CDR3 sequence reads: CASRPGQKGGYTF. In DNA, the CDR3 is TGTGCCAGCAGGCCGGGACAAAAAGGGGGCTACACCTTC.

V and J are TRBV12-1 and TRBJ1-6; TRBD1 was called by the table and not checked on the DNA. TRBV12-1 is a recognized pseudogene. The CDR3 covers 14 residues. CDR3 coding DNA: TGTGCCAGCAGCAAGGACAGGGCGAATTCACCCCTCCACTTT. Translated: CASSKDRANSPLHF.

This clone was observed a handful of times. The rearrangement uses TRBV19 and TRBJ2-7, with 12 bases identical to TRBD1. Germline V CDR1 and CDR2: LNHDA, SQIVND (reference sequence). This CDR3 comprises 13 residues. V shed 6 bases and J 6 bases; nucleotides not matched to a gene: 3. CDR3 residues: CASSGTGGSEQYF. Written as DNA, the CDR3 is TGTGCCAGTAGCGGGACAGGGGGCTCCGAGCAGTACTTC. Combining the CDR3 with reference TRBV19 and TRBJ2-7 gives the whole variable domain DGGITQSPKYLFRKEGQNVTLSCEQNLNHDAMYWYRQDPGQGLRLIYYSQIVNDFQKGDIAEGYSVSREKKESFPLTVTSAQKNPTAFYLCASSGTGGSEQYFGPGTRLTVT.

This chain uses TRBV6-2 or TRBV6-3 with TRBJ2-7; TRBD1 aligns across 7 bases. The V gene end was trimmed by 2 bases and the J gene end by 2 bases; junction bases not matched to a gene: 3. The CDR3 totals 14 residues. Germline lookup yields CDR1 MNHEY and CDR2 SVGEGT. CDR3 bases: TGTGCCAGCAGTTACCGGGACAGAACCTACGAGCAGTACTTC. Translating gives CASSYRDRTYEQYF.

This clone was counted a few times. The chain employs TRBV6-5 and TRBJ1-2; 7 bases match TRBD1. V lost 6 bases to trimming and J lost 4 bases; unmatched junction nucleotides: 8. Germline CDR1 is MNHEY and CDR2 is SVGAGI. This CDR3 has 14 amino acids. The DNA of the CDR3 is TGTGCCAGCAGATTAAGGACAGGTCTCTATGGCTACACCTTC. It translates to CASRLRTGLYGYTF.

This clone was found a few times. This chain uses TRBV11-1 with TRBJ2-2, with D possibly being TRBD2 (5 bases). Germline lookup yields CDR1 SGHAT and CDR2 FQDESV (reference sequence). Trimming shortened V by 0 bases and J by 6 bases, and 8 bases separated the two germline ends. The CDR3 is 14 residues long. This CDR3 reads CASSLARGPGELFF. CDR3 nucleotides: TGTGCCAGCAGCTTAGCTCGAGGGCCCGGGGAGCTGTTTTTT.